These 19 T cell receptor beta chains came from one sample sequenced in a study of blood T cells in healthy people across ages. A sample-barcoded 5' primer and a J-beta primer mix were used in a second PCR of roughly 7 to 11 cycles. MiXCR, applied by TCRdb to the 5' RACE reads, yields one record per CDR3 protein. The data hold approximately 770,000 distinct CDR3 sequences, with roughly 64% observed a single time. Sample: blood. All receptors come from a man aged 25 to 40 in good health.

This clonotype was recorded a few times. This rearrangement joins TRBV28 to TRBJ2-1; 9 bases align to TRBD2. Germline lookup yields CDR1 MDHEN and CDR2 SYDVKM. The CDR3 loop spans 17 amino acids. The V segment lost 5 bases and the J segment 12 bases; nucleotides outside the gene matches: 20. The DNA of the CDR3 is TGTGCCAGCAGTGAATGGACTAGCGCGAACTTTCAAGATGCGCAGTTCTTC. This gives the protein CASSEWTSANFQDAQFF. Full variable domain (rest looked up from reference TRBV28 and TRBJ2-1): DVKVTQSSRYLVKRTGEKVFLECVQDMDHENMFWYRQDPGLGLRLIYFSYDVKMKEKGDIPEGYSVSREKKERFSLILESASTNQTSMYLCASSEWTSANFQDAQFFGPGTRLTVL.

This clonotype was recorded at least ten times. DNA of the CDR3: TGCAGTGCTAGAGAACCAGCGGGAGGGAGGAATGAGCAGTTCTTC. Protein product: CSAREPAGGRNEQFF. V gene TRBV20-1 combines with J gene TRBJ2-1; 10 nucleotides agree with TRBD2. There are 15 residues in the CDR3. Germline CDR1 reads DFQATT; CDR2 reads SNEGSKA (reference sequence). With 0 bases clipped from V and 7 bases from J, the junction kept 6 bases outside the gene matches.

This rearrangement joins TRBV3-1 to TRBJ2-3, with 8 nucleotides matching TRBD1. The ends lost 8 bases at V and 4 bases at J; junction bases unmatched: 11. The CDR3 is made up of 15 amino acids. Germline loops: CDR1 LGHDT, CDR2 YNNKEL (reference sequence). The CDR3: CASGEQGGMADTQYF. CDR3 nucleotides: TGTGCCAGCGGAGAACAGGGGGGAATGGCAGATACGCAGTATTTT.

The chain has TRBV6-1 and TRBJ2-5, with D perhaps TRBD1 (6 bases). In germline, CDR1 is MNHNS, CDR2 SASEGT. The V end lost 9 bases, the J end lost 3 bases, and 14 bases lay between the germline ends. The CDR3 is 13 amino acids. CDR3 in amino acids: CASTGTLKETQYF. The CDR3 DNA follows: TGTGCCAGTACAGGGACCCTAAAAGAGACCCAGTACTTC.

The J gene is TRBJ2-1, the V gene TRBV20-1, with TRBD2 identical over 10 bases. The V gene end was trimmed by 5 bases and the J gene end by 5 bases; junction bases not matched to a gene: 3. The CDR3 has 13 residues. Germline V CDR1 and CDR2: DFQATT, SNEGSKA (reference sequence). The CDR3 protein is CSAPAGGNNEQFF. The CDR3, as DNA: TGCAGTGCTCCAGCGGGAGGGAACAATGAGCAGTTCTTC.

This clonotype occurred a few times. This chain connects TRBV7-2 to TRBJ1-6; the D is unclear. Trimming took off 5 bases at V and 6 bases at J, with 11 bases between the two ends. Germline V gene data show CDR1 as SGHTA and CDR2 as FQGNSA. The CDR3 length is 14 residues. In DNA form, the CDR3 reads TGTGCCAGCAGCCCTAGGGCCTCTAATTCACCCCTCCACTTT. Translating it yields CASSPRASNSPLHF. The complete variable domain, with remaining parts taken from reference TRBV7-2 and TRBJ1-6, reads GAGVSQSPSNKVTEKGKDVELRCDPISGHTALYWYRQSLGQGLEFLIYFQGNSAPDKSGLPSDRFSAERTGGSVSTLTIQRTQQEDSAVYLCASSPRASNSPLHFGNGTRLTVT.

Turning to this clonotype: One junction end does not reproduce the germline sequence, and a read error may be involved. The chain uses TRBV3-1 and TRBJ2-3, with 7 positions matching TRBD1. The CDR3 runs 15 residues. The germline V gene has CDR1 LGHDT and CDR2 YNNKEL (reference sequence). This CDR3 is CASSLTGTDTGTQYF. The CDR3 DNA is TGTGCCAGCAGCCTAACCGGGACAGATACAGGTACGCAGTATTTT.

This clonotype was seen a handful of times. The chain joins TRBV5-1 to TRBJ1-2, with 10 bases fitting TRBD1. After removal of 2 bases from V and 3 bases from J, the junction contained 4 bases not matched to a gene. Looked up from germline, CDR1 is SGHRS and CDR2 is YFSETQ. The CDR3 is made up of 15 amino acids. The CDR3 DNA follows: TGCGCCAGCAGCTTCGGACAGGGGGGCGACTATGGCTACACCTTC. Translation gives CASSFGQGGDYGYTF.

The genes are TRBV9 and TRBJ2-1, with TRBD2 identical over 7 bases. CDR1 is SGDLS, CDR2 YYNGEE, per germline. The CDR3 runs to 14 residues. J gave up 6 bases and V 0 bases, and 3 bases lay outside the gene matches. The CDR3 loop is CASSVELAPNEQFF. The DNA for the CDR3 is TGTGCCAGCAGCGTAGAACTAGCGCCCAATGAGCAGTTCTTC.

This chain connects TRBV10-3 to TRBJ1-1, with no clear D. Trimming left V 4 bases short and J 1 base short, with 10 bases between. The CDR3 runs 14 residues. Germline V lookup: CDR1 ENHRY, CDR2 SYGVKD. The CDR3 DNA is TGTGCCATCAGTGGAGGATTCCAGAACACTGAAGCTTTCTTT. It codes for CAISGGFQNTEAFF.

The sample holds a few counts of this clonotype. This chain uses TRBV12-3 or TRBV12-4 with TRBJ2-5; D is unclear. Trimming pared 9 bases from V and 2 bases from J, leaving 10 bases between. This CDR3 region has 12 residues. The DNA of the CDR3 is TGTGCCAGTGGTCCGTCGCAAGAGACCCAGTACTTC. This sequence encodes CASGPSQETQYF.

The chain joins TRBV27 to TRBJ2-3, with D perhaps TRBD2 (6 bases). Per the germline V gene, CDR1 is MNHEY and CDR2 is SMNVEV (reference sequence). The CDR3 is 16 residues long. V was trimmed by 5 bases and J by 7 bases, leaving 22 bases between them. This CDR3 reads CASSQPSEGGGNTQYF. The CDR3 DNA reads TGTGCCAGCAGTCAACCTAGCGAGGGAGGTGGAAATACGCAGTATTTT.

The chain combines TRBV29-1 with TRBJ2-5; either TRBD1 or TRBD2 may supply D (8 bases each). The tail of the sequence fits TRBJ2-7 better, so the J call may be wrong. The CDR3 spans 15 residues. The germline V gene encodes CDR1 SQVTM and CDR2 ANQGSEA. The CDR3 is CSAAGGQVLNYEQYF. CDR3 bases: TGCAGCGCCGCGGGGGGACAGGTTTTAAACTACGAGCAGTACTTC.

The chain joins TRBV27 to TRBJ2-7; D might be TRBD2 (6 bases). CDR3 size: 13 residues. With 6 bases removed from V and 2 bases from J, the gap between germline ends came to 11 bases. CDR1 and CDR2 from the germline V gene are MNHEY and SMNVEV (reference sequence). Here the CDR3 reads CASREGMTYEQYF. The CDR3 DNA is TGTGCCAGCAGGGAGGGGATGACCTACGAGCAGTACTTC.

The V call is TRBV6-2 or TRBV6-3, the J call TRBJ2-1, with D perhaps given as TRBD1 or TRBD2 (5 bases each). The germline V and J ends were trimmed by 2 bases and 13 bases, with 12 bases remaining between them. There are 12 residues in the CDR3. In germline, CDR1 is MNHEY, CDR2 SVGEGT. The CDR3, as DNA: TGTGCCAGCAGTTACATGGTGGGGACCCAGTTCTTC. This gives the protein CASSYMVGTQFF.

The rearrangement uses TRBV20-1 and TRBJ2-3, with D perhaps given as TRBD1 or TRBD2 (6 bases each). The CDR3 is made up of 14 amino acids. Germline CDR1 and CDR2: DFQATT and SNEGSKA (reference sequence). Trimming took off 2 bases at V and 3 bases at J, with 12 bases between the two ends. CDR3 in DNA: TGCAGTGCTAGATCGGGGGCGAGAACAGATACGCAGTATTTT. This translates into CSARSGARTDTQYF.

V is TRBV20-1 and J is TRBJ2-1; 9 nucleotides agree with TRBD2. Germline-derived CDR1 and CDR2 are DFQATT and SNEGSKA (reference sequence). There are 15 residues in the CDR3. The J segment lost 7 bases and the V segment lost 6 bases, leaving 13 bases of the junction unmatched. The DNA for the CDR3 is TGCAGTGCATACACTAGCGGGCGGGAGTTAAATGAGCAGTTCTTC. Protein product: CSAYTSGRELNEQFF.

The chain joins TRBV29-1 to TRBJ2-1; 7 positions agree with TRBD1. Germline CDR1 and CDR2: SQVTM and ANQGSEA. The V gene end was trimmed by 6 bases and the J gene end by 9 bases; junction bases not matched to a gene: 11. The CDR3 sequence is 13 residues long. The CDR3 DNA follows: TGCAGCGTCCCGGGAACAGGGGTCGGTGAGCAGTTCTTC. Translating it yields CSVPGTGVGEQFF.

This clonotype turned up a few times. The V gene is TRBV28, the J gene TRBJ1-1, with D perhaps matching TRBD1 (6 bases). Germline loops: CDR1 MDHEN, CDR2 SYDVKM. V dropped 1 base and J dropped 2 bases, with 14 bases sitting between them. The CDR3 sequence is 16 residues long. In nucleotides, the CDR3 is TGTGCCAGCAGTTTATTGCTGACAGGTAGTAACACTGAAGCTTTCTTT. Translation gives CASSLLLTGSNTEAFF.